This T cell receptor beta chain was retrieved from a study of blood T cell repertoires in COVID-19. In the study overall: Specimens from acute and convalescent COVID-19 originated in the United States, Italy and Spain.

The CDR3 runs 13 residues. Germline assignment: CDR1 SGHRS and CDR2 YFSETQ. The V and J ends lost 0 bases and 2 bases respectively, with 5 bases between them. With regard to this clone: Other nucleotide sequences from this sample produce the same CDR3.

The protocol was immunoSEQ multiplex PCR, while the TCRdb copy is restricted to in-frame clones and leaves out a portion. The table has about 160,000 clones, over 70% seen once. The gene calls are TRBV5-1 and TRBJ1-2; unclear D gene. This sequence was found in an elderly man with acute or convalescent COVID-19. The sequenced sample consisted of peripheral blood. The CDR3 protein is CASSLGQNYGYTF. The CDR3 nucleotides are TGCGCCAGCAGCTTGGGGCAGAACTATGGCTACACCTTC.